This TCR beta chain was identified in a study of Ad26.COV2.S vaccination and SARS-CoV-2 variants. Clones were read by immunoSEQ multiplex PCR, and TCRdb kept only the in-frame ones, dropping some. Seen here are about 370,000 clones, around 85% observed once, and the top ten hold roughly 3.2%. Treatment specified: 19 received Ad26.COV2.S at low or high dose, single or two shots; about 5 received placebo; per-sample allocation not given. Specimen acquisition occurred on day 63 following the initial vaccine or placebo injection. Ad26 vector vaccine expressed Wuhan-strain SARS-CoV-2 spike. This CDR3 spans 14 amino acids. Germline trimming cut 4 bases from V and 6 bases from J; bases unmatched to any gene: 7. Germline V gives CDR1 MNHEY, CDR2 SMNVEV (reference sequence).

This chain links TRBV27 with TRBJ2-7; TRBD1 matches 9 bases. This receptor was obtained from a person between 18 and 65 years old who received the Ad26.COV2.S COVID-19 vaccine or a placebo. The starting material was peripheral blood, obtained in a trial of Ad26.COV2.S vaccine versus placebo. In nucleotides, the CDR3 is TGTGCCAGCAGTTGGACAGGGGAGGGTCGCGAGCAGTACTTC. Encoded protein: CASSWTGEGREQYF.